The T cell receptor (beta chain) described here comes from a study of CD8 T cells in Susac syndrome. Study results and limitations: The study identified approximately sixteen and five Susac-specific public clones in total CD8+ and CD8+ TEMRA repertoires.

This CDR3 region has 13 residues. Trimming cost V 4 bases and J 4 bases; bases outside gene matches: 5. Germline V lookup: CDR1 SQVTM, CDR2 ANQGSEA. After extraction with the RNeasy kit, 0.5 to 1 ug of the RNA was reverse transcribed using random hexamers. MiXCR, applied by TCRdb to the immunoSEQ multiplex PCR reads, yields one record per CDR3 protein. The profile covers around 90,000 distinct CDR3 sequences, with 90% to 97% appearing a single time and roughly 0.62% taken by the ten largest. Comment on this clonotype: Antigen: not known.

The material sequenced was CD8+ T cells from PBMCs. The clonotype was recovered from a human donor with Susac syndrome. The chain links TRBV29-1 to TRBJ1-2; 8 bases are a match to TRBD1. CDR3 DNA: TGCAGCGTTGCGGACAGGGCCGGCTATGGCTACACCTTC. Its protein product is CSVADRAGYGYTF.